What follows are 3 T cell receptor beta chains derived from one specimen sequenced in a study of blood T cell repertoires in COVID-19. Sequencing was performed with immunoSEQ multiplex PCR; in TCRdb, only in-frame clones are kept and a portion is missing. The data show roughly 400,000 clones, around 90% seen once. The specimen sequenced was PBMCs or T cells enriched from blood (not recorded which). The receptors shown here come from a man between 18 and 35 years old who had recovered from COVID-19.

This clone came up once. V is TRBV2 and J is TRBJ1-3; no clear D gene. The V and J ends lost 4 bases and 0 bases respectively, with 13 bases between them. Germline V CDR1 and CDR2: SNHLY, FYNNEI. The CDR3 runs to 16 residues. CDR3 sequence reads: CASSAPVVDSGNTIYF. The DNA of the CDR3 is TGTGCCAGCAGTGCTCCGGTGGTTGACTCTGGAAACACCATATATTTT. The whole variable domain, filled in from reference TRBV2 and TRBJ1-3, reads EPEVTQTPSHQVTQMGQEVILRCVPISNHLYFYWYRQILGQKVEFLVSFYNNEISEKSEIFDDQFSVERPDGSNFTLKIRSTKLEDSAMYFCASSAPVVDSGNTIYFGEGSWLTVV.

The CDR3 region is CSASRLAGDMVVSEQFF. The CDR3 nucleotides are TGCAGTGCTAGTAGATTAGCGGGGGACATGGTCGTGAGTGAGCAGTTCTTC. The rearrangement links TRBV20-1 to TRBJ2-1; TRBD2 matches at 9 bases. The germline CDR1 and CDR2 sequences are DFQATT and SNEGSKA (reference sequence). This CDR3 spans 17 amino acids. With 3 bases clipped from V and 9 bases from J, the junction kept 18 bases outside the gene matches.

This clone was seen a few times. The chain is built from TRBV9 and TRBJ2-6; 9 positions agree with TRBD1. Germline CDR1 is SGDLS and CDR2 is YYNGEE. This CDR3 has 17 residues. Germline trimming cut 3 bases from V and 2 bases from J; bases unmatched to any gene: 6. The chain's CDR3 is CASSGGQGIPGANVLTF. In DNA, the CDR3 is TGTGCCAGCAGCGGAGGACAGGGGATCCCTGGGGCCAACGTCCTGACTTTC.